This note documents a single T cell receptor (beta chain) sequence. The antigen remains unidentified. V lost 0 bases and J lost 4, with 6 bases in between. This CDR3 has 13 amino acids. Germline-derived CDR1 and CDR2 are LNHNV and YYDKDF (reference sequence). Described treatment: 15 to 20 received Ad26.COV2.S at low or high dose, single or two shots; 5 received placebo; per-sample allocation not given. Following the first vaccine or placebo injection, samples were taken on day 63. Donation was by an adult aged 18-55 years who was in Boston. Using immunoSEQ multiplex PCR, the repertoire was profiled, and TCRdb retains in-frame clones only, with some absent. This sample has under 600,000 clones, with approximately 90% found just once. This sample stems from a study of Ad26.COV2.S vaccination and SARS-CoV-2 variants. Study background: Sample donor was a member of the COV1001 Ad26.COV2.S trial arm. Intramuscular Ad26.COV2.S at 5x10^10 or 1x10^11 viral particles.

Points from the study as a whole: Total T cell responses were possibly underestimated by TCR breadth and depth analyses.

This sample comprised peripheral blood, obtained in a trial of Ad26.COV2.S vaccine versus placebo. The gene calls are TRBV15 and TRBJ1-1; no definite D call. This clonotype was obtained from a person between 18 and 59 years old who received the Ad26.COV2.S COVID-19 vaccine or a placebo. In nucleotides, the CDR3 is TGTGCCACCAGCAGAGAGCCGATCACTGAAGCTTTCTTT. It translates to CATSREPITEAFF.